This is a list of T cell receptor beta chains from one sample in a study of T cells in Graves' hyperthyroidism and ophthalmopathy. From the multiplex PCR reads, TCRdb called clonotypes with MiXCR, one entry per CDR3 protein. The sample carries roughly 500,000 distinct CDR3 sequences, around 22% recorded once. Sequencing input: blood. The receptors come from a woman in her twenties or thirties with Graves' ophthalmopathy. Both conserved end residues are part of each CDR3. The order of the fields is V gene, D gene, clone size, J gene, CDR3 DNA, CDR3 protein. A D gene is named only where the DNA matches it firmly. Only some rows state a clone size, as once, few, many or a class for expanded clones.

>TRBV7-9|TRBD1|many|TRBJ1-2
TGTGCCAGCAGCTCCCAACAGGGGCTTAACTATGGCTACACCTTC
CASSSQQGLNYGYTF
>TRBV12-3/TRBV12-4|-|many|TRBJ2-7
TGTGCCAGCAGTTTTGGCAGGGCCTACGAGCAGTACTTC
CASSFGRAYEQYF
>TRBV12-3/TRBV12-4|-|many|TRBJ1-5
TGTGCCAGCAGTCCACCTTATCAGCCCCAGCATTTT
CASSPPYQPQHF
>TRBV12-5|-|-|TRBJ2-2
TGTGCTAGTGGTTCCTACCCCTTGCGCGGGGAGCTGTTTTTT
CASGSYPLRGELFF
>TRBV28|-|-|TRBJ1-2
TGTGCCAGCACCCCATTCGGGCGTGGCTACACCTTC
CASTPFGRGYTF
>TRBV7-2|-|many|TRBJ2-7
TGTGCCAGCAGCTTAGCCAGGGCCAGATTCTACGAGCAGTACTTC
CASSLARARFYEQYF
>TRBV6-2/TRBV6-3|-|many|TRBJ1-1
TGTGCCAGCAGTTACTCACGGGGGAACACTGAAGCTTTCTTT
CASSYSRGNTEAFF
>TRBV27|TRBD1|-|TRBJ2-7
TGTGCCAGCAGTTGGGGACAGGGGATGGACGAGCAGTACTTC
CASSWGQGMDEQYF
>TRBV19|TRBD2|many|TRBJ2-5
TGTGCCAGTAGTATGGAAGCGGGATACCAAGAGACCCAGTACTTC
CASSMEAGYQETQYF
>TRBV6-1|-|-|TRBJ1-2
TGTGCCAGCAGTAATCCGCCGCGGGGCGCGGGCTACACCTTC
CASSNPPRGAGYTF
>TRBV11-2|TRBD2|few|TRBJ2-7
TGTGCCAGCATCGGGACTAGCGGGAGGGGGTACGAGCAGTACTTC
CASIGTSGRGYEQYF
>TRBV6-1|-|many|TRBJ1-1
TGTGCCAGCAGTGAAAGTCGAGAAGCTTTCTTT
CASSESREAFF
>TRBV29-1|TRBD1|many|TRBJ1-2
TGCAGCGTTGATTTGGGGACAGGGGGAACTGGCTACACCTTC
CSVDLGTGGTGYTF
>TRBV2|TRBD1|-|TRBJ1-6
TGTGCCAGCAGTCCTGACAGGGCCAATTCACCCCTCCACTTT
CASSPDRANSPLHF
>TRBV12-3/TRBV12-4|TRBD1|many|TRBJ1-1
TGTGCCAGTGGGACAGGGGGGACTGAAGCTTTCTTT
CASGTGGTEAFF
>TRBV15|-|many|TRBJ2-5
TGTGCCACCGGGGCCGGTGCCTACCAAGAGACCCAGTACTTC
CATGAGAYQETQYF
>TRBV3-1|-|many|TRBJ2-7
TGTGCCAGCAGCCAAGGTCCCCGACAGCCCTACGAGCAGTACTTC
CASSQGPRQPYEQYF
>TRBV18|TRBD1|-|TRBJ1-5
TGTGCCAGCTCAAGGGGACAGCATAATCAGCCCCAGCATTTT
CASSRGQHNQPQHF
>TRBV6-2/TRBV6-3|TRBD1|-|TRBJ1-2
TGTGCCAGCAGTTACTCGACAATCGGGACAGGGGATGGGGGTGGCTACACCTTC
CASSYSTIGTGDGGGYTF
>TRBV19|-|many|TRBJ2-5
TGTGCCAGTAGTACCAACACGCAAGAGACCCAGTACTTC
CASSTNTQETQYF
>TRBV20-1|-|many|TRBJ1-5
TGCAGTGTCCCCACAGGAGCCTATAGCAATCAGCCCCAGCATTTT
CSVPTGAYSNQPQHF
>TRBV6-4|TRBD1|many|TRBJ2-6
TGTGCCAGCAAACCACCGGGACAGAACTCTGGGGCCAACGTCCTGACTTTC
CASKPPGQNSGANVLTF